This T cell receptor (beta chain) stems from a study of CD8 T cells in Susac syndrome. It was negative isolation that provided the CD8+ and CD4+ T cells, whereas TEMRA cells were enriched by FACS. Random-hexamer reverse transcription was applied to about 0.45 to 1 ug RNA. Each CDR3 protein is one row after TCRdb ran MiXCR on the immunoSEQ multiplex PCR reads. The table records about 80,000 distinct CDR3 sequences, 85% to 95% of them present only once. This clonotype has just a few counts. Trimming shortened V by 1 base and J by 6 bases, and 6 bases separated the two germline ends. The CDR3 runs 12 residues. The germline gives CDR1 SGHAT, CDR2 FQNNGV.

The rearrangement links TRBV11-2 to TRBJ1-1; D is uncertain. Input material: CD8+ T cells from PBMCs. This receptor was taken from a human donor in good health. The DNA for the CDR3 is TGTGCCAGCAGCTTAGTAACCCCTGAAGCTTTCTTT. As protein: CASSLVTPEAFF.